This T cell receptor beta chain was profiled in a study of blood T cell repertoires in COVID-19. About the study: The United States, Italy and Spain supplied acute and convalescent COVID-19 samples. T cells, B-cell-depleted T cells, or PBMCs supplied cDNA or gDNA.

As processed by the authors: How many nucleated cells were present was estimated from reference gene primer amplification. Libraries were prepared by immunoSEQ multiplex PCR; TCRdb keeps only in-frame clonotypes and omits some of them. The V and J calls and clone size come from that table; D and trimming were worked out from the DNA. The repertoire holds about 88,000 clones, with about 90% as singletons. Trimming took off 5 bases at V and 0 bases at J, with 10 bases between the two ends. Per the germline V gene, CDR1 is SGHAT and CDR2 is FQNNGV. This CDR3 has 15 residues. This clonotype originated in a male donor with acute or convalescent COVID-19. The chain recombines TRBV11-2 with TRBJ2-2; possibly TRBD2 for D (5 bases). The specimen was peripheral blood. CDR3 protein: CASSDGLPNTGELFF. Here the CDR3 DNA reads TGTGCCAGCAGCGACGGACTTCCGAACACCGGGGAGCTGTTTTTT. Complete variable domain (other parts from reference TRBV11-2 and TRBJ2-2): EAGVAQSPRYKIIEKRQSVAFWCNPISGHATLYWYQQILGQGPKLLIQFQNNGVVDDSQLPKDRFSAERLKGVDSTLKIQPAKLEDSAVYLCASSDGLPNTGELFFGEGSRLTVL.